Listed below are T cell receptor beta chains from one sample, sequenced in a study of a mutant IDH1 vaccine in newly diagnosed glioma. No antigen has been identified for these receptors. Here immunoSEQ multiplex PCR was the method, and the copy in TCRdb shows in-frame clones only, minus some. The table has 35,000 to 50,000 clones, 85% to 95% seen once; the top ten hold 2% to 2.5%. The sample consisted of PBMCs, taken from a glioma patient whose treatment included an IDH1 peptide vaccine. The receptors were sampled from a man between 45 and 60 years old with glioma. Each CDR3 is given with its conserved first and last residue. A D gene is named only where the DNA matches it firmly. The size field is filled for only some rows; it gives once, few, many or a size class.

>TRBJ1-5|TRBV18|-|once
TGTGCCAGCTCACCACCGAGGCCCCGCCAGCCCCAGCATTTT
CASSPPRPRQPQHF
>TRBJ2-1|TRBV7-8|TRBD1|-
TGTGCCAGCAGCAAGAACCGGGACAGGGGCCTCCTGAATGAGCAGTTCTTC
CASSKNRDRGLLNEQFF
>TRBJ1-4|TRBV2|-|-
TGTGCCAGCGGGGTTGGGGGAAACACTAATGAAAAACTGTTTTTT
CASGVGGNTNEKLFF
>TRBJ1-2|TRBV21-1|-|-
TGTGCCAGCAGCGGGACAGGGGGCAATTACGACTATGGCTACACCTTC
CASSGTGGNYDYGYTF
>TRBJ1-2|TRBV19|TRBD1|-
TGTGCCAGTAGTGTCCGGGACAGATATGGCTACACCTTC
CASSVRDRYGYTF
>TRBJ2-6|TRBV7-3|-|once
TGTGCCAGCAGCTCGCCAGGGTCTGGGGCCAACGTCCTGACTTTC
CASSSPGSGANVLTF
>TRBJ2-3|TRBV5-1|-|once
TGCGCCAGCAGCCCCGGTGGGGTCCCAGATACGCAGTATTTT
CASSPGGVPDTQYF
>TRBJ2-7|TRBV7-2|-|-
TGTGCCAGCAGCTTAGACGGCGGAATATCCTACGAGCAGTACTTC
CASSLDGGISYEQYF
>TRBJ1-1|TRBV10-1|-|-
TGCGCCAGCAGTGGGGAGTGGGGCACTGAAGCTTTCTTT
CASSGEWGTEAFF
>TRBJ1-1|TRBV19|-|-
TGTGCCAGCAGTACGGAAATGAACACTGAAGCTTTCTTT
CASSTEMNTEAFF
>TRBJ1-6|TRBV7-2|-|-
TGTGCCAGCAGCAGAGACACCTCACCCCTCCACTTT
CASSRDTSPLHF
>TRBJ1-5|TRBV6-6|TRBD1|-
TGTGCCAGCAGTGCCGGGAGGCAGGGGGTAAATCAGCCCCAGCATTTT
CASSAGRQGVNQPQHF
>TRBJ2-3|TRBV10-3|-|-
TGTGCCATCAGTTACACAGATACGCAGTATTTT
CAISYTDTQYF
>TRBJ1-5|TRBV7-9|-|-
TGTGCCAGCAGCCTCTCGAGAACCAATCAGCCCCAGCATTTT
CASSLSRTNQPQHF
>TRBJ2-2|TRBV9|-|-
TGTGCCAGCAGCGAGCCGGGACACACAGCAAACACCGGGGAGCTGTTTTTT
CASSEPGHTANTGELFF
>TRBJ2-4|TRBV29-1|TRBD2|-
TGCAGCGTGAGACTAGCGGGAGTTAACATTCAGTACTTC
CSVRLAGVNIQYF
>TRBJ2-7|TRBV18|TRBD2|few
TGTGCCAGCTCACCACGTCGGGAGGGAAGCTCCTACGAGCAGTACTTC
CASSPRREGSSYEQYF
>TRBJ1-3|TRBV7-6|-|-
TGTGCCAGCAGCTTAGCAGGGCACTCTGGAAACACCATATATTTT
CASSLAGHSGNTIYF
>TRBJ1-1|TRBV5-1|-|-
TGCGCCAGCAGCTTGGAAGGGGTCACTGAAGCTTTCTTT
CASSLEGVTEAFF
>TRBJ2-7|TRBV7-9|TRBD1|-
TGTGCCAGCAGCGGCCCAGGGGGCTACGAGCAGTACTTC
CASSGPGGYEQYF
>TRBJ2-7|TRBV30|TRBD1|-
TGTGCCTGGAGTGATGGGACAGGGGGCTACGAGCAGTACTTC
CAWSDGTGGYEQYF
>TRBJ1-2|TRBV5-1|-|-
TGCGCCAGCAGCTTGACCCGGGGAGGCTATGGCTACACCTTC
CASSLTRGGYGYTF
>TRBJ1-6|TRBV4-2|TRBD1|-
TGTGCCAGCAGCCTTAGGACAGGGGATTCACCCCTCCACTTT
CASSLRTGDSPLHF
>TRBJ1-2|TRBV4-3|-|-
TGCGCCAGCAGCCAAGGGACCCGAGCTAACTATGGCTACACCTTC
CASSQGTRANYGYTF
>TRBJ2-7|TRBV21-1|-|-
TGTGCCAGCAGCACCGACGACGGGTTCTCCTACGAGCAGTACTTC
CASSTDDGFSYEQYF
>TRBJ1-2|TRBV6-1|-|-
TGTGCCAGCACCCCCGTAAGGTTTATGGGCTACACCTTC
CASTPVRFMGYTF
>TRBJ1-1|TRBV7-9|-|-
TGTGCCAGCAGCTTAGACATAAGGAACACTGAAGCTTTCTTT
CASSLDIRNTEAFF
>TRBJ1-1|TRBV10-2|TRBD1|-
TGCGCCAGCCTTAGGACAGGGGGCCTGGGCACTGAAGCTTTCTTT
CASLRTGGLGTEAFF
>TRBJ2-7|TRBV6-5|-|-
TGTGCCAGCATCAAACACAGGGATCACGAGCAGTACTTC
CASIKHRDHEQYF
>TRBJ2-1|TRBV9|TRBD2|-
TGTGCCAGCAGCTCCGGAGCGGGAGGGTCCTACTCCTACAATGAGCAGTTCTTC
CASSSGAGGSYSYNEQFF
>TRBJ2-1|TRBV4-2|-|-
TGTGCCAGCAGCCAAATCGGGGGGCTCTACAATGAGCAGTTCTTC
CASSQIGGLYNEQFF
>TRBJ2-7|TRBV28|TRBD1|-
TGTGCCAGCAGTTATTTGGGACAGGGCTCCTACGAGCAGTACTTC
CASSYLGQGSYEQYF
>TRBJ2-1|TRBV14|TRBD1|-
TGTGCCAGCAGCCAAGAACTCAGGGGGAATGAGCAGTTCTTC
CASSQELRGNEQFF
>TRBJ1-3|TRBV7-9|TRBD1|-
TGTGCCAGCACCATCTCCGACAGGGCCTTAGGTGGAAACACCATATATTTT
CASTISDRALGGNTIYF
>TRBJ2-5|TRBV2|-|-
TGTGCCAGCAGTTGGGCGGAGACATCACTGGAGACCCAGTACTTC
CASSWAETSLETQYF
>TRBJ2-1|TRBV11-3|-|-
TGTGCCAGCAGCTTAGGGAGGACAGAGTACAATGAGCAGTTCTTC
CASSLGRTEYNEQFF
>TRBJ2-5|TRBV4-2|-|-
TGTGCCAGCAGCCGGGACTTACAGCAAGAGACCCAGTACTTC
CASSRDLQQETQYF
>TRBJ2-5|TRBV6-5|TRBD1|-
TGTGCCAGCAGAGAACCGACAGGGGCGGAGACCCAGTACTTC
CASREPTGAETQYF
>TRBJ1-5|TRBV30|-|-
TGTGCCTGGAGGGGGGCTAGCAATCAGCCCCAGCATTTT
CAWRGASNQPQHF
>TRBJ2-1|TRBV6-1|TRBD1|-
TGTGCCAGCGCGTTACAGGGGTACAATGAGCAGTTCTTC
CASALQGYNEQFF
>TRBJ2-3|TRBV30|-|-
TGTGCCTGGACTCTCGTGGGTACGCAGTATTTT
CAWTLVGTQYF
>TRBJ2-3|TRBV6-6|-|-
TGTGCCAGCAGCAGGGTCACAGATACGCAGTATTTT
CASSRVTDTQYF
>TRBJ2-1|TRBV5-1|TRBD2|-
TGCGCCAGCAGCTTGGGCGGGGGACGACTCTACAATGAGCAGTTCTTC
CASSLGGGRLYNEQFF
>TRBJ2-4|TRBV29-1|TRBD1|-
TGCAGCGTAACCGGACAGGACCAAAACATTCAGTACTTC
CSVTGQDQNIQYF